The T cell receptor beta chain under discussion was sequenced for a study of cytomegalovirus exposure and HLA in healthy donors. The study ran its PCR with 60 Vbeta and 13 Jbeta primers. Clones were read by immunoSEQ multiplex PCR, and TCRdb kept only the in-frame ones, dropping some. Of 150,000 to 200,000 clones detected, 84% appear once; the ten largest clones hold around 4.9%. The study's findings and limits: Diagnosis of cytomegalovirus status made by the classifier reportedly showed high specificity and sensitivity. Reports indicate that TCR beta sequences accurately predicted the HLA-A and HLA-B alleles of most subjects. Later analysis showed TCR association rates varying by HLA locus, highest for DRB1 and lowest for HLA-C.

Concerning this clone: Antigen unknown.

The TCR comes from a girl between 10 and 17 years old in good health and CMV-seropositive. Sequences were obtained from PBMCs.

The CDR3 region is CASSLMPSAGELFF. CDR3 sequence (DNA): TGTGCCAGCAGCTTAATGCCTAGTGCCGGGGAGCTGTTTTTT. The chain combines TRBV7-2 with TRBJ2-2, with D unclear. In germline, CDR1 is SGHTA, CDR2 FQGNSA. The CDR3 consists of 14 residues. V lost 2 bases and J 6 bases, leaving 10 bases between the germline ends.